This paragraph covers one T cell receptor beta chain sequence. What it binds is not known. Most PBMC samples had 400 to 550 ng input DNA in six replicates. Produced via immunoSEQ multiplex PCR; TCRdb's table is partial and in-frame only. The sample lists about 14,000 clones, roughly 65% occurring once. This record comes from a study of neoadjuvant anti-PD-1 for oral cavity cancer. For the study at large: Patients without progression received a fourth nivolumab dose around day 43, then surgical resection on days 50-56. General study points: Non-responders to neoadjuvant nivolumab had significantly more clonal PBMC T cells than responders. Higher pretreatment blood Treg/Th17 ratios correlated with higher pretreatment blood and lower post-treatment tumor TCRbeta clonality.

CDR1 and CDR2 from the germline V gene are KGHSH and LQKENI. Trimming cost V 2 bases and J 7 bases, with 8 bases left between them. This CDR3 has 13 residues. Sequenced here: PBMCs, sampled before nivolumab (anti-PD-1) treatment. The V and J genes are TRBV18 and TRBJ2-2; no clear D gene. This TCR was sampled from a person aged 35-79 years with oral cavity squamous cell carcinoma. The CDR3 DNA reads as TGTGCCAGCTCACCAGAAACGCACGGGGAGCTGTTTTTT. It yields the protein CASSPETHGELFF. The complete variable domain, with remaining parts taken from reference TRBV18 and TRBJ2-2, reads NAGVMQNPRHLVRRRGQEARLRCSPMKGHSHVYWYRQLPEEGLKFMVYLQKENIIDESGMPKERFSAEFPKEGPSILRIQQVVRGDSAAYFCASSPETHGELFFGEGSRLTVL.